The table lists the clone carrying this TCR beta chain with many counts. It was RNA transcripts that yielded the amplified TCR beta CDR3 regions. Researchers ran a first-round RT-PCR on the TCR CDR3 using the HTBI primer set. Each CDR3 protein gets one entry after TCRdb re-called the multiplex PCR reads with MiXCR. The sample lists hundreds of thousands of distinct CDR3 sequences, 11% to 15% seen once, with around 27% in the top ten. V was shortened by 3 bases and J by 0 bases, with 3 bases between the two germline ends. This CDR3 contains 12 residues. Germline assignment: CDR1 ENHRY and CDR2 SYGVKD. The sample comes from a study of T cells in Graves' hyperthyroidism and ophthalmopathy.

The V and J genes are TRBV10-3 and TRBJ2-7; D call uncertain. Sequencing used blood. The sequence was collected from a man aged 50 or older with Graves' ophthalmopathy. Here the CDR3 reads CAISEFSYEQYF. In DNA form, the CDR3 reads TGTGCCATCAGTGAATTCTCCTACGAGCAGTACTTC.